This T cell receptor (beta chain) was captured in a study of T cell responses to AZD1222 COVID-19 vaccine. Points from the study as a whole: Clonal diversity may have been underestimated, and the donors were mostly white British, with more females than males. AZD1222 recipients seropositive at baseline numbered only six or seven.

Germline assignment: CDR1 SGHTA and CDR2 FQGNSA. V dropped 3 bases and J dropped 3 bases, with 9 bases sitting between them. The CDR3 sequence is 13 residues long. The method was immunoSEQ multiplex PCR; TCRdb's version includes in-frame clones alone and lacks a portion of them. This sample has around 260,000 clones, with more than 85% found just once. In the case of this clone: The target antigen is unknown.

Sequenced here: peripheral blood, sampled on day 0 of AZD1222 vaccination. The chain joins TRBV7-2 to TRBJ2-7; D unresolved. The source is an adult in good health. The CDR3 DNA sequence: TGTGCCAGCAGCTTGACGGGTAACTACGAGCAGTACTTC. Its translation is CASSLTGNYEQYF.